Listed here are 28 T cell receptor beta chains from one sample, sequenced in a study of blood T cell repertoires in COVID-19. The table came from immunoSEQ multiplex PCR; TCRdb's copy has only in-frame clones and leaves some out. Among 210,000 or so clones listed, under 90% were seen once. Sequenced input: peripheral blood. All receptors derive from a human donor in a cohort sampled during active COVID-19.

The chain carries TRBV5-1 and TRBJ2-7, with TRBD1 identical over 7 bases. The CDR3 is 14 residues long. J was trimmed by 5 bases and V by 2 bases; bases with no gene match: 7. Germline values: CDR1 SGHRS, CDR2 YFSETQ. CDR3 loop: CASSLTGDLNEQYV. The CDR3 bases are TGCGCCAGCAGCTTAACAGGGGATTTGAACGAGCAGTACGTC.

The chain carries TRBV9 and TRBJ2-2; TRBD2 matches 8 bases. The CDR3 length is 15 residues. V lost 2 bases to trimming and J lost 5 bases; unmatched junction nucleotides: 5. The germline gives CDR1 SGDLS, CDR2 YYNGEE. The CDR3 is CASSVRTSQTGELFF. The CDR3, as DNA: TGTGCCAGCAGCGTCCGGACTAGCCAGACCGGGGAGCTGTTTTTT. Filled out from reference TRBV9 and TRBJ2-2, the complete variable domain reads DSGVTQTPKHLITATGQRVTLRCSPRSGDLSVYWYQQSLDQGLQFLIQYYNGEERAKGNILERFSAQQFPDLHSELNLSSLELGDSALYFCASSVRTSQTGELFFGEGSRLTVL.

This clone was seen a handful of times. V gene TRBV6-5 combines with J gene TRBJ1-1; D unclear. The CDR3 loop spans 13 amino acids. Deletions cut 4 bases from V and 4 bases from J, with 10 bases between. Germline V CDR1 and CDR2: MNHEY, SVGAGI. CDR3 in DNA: TGTGCCAGCAGTTTTAGGAGGAGCACTGAAGCTTTCTTT. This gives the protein CASSFRRSTEAFF.

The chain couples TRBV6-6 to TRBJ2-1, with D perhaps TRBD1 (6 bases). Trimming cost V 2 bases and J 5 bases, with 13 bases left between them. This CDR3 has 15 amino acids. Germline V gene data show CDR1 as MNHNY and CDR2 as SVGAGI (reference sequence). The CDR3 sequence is CASSYGTSQHNEQFF. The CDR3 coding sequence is TGTGCCAGCAGTTACGGGACAAGTCAGCACAATGAGCAGTTCTTC.

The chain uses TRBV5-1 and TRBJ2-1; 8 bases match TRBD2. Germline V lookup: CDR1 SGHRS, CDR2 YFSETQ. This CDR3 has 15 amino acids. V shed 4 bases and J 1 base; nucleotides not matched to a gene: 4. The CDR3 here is CASSNSSGSYNEQFF. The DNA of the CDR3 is TGCGCCAGCAGCAACTCTAGCGGGTCCTACAATGAGCAGTTCTTC. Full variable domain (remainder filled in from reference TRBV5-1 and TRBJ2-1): KAGVTQTPRYLIKTRGQQVTLSCSPISGHRSVSWYQQTPGQGLQFLFEYFSETQRNKGNFPGRFSGRQFSNSRSEMNVSTLELGDSALYLCASSNSSGSYNEQFFGPGTRLTVL.

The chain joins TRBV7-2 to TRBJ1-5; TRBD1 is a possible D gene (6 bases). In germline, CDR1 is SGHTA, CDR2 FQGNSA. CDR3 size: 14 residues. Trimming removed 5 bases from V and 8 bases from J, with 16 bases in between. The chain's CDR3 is CASSARLQGEPQHF. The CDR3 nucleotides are TGTGCCAGCAGCGCCCGTCTACAGGGAGAGCCCCAGCATTTT.

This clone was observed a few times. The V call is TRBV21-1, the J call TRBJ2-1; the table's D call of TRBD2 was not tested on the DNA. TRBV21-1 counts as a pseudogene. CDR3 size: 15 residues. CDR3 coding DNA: TGTGCCAGCAGGGACTTATGCCGAAACTACAATGAGCAGTTCTTC. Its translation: CASRDLCRNYNEQFF.

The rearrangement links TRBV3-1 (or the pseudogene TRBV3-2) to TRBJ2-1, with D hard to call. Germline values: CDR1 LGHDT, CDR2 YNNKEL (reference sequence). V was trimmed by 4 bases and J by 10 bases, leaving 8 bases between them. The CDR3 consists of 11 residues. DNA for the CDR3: TGTGCCAGCAGCCTGCGAATGGAGCAGTTCTTC. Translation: CASSLRMEQFF.

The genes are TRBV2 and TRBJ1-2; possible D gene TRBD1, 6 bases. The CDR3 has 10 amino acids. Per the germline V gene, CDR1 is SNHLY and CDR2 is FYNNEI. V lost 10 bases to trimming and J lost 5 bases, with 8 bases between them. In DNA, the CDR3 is TGTGCCACCGGACAGTATGGCTACACCTTC. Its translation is CATGQYGYTF.

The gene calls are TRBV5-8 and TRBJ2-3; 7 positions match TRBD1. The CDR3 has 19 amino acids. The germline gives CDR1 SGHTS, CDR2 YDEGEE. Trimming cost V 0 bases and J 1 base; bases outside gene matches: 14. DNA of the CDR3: TGTGCCAGCAGCTTGGAACAGGGGTTCGGTATCGGGGGCACAGATACGCAGTATTTT. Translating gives CASSLEQGFGIGGTDTQYF.

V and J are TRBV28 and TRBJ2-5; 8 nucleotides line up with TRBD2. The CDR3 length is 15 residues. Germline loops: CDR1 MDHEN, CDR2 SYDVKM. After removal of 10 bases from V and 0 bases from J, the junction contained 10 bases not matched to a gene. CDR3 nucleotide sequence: TGTGCCACCACTAGCGGAGTGGGGAACCAAGAGACCCAGTACTTC. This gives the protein CATTSGVGNQETQYF.

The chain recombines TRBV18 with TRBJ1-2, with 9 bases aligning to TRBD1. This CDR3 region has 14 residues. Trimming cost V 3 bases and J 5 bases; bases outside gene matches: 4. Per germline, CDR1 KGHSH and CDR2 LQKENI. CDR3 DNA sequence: TGTGCCAGCTCACCGGGACAGGGCGAGTATGGCTACACCTTC. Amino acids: CASSPGQGEYGYTF.

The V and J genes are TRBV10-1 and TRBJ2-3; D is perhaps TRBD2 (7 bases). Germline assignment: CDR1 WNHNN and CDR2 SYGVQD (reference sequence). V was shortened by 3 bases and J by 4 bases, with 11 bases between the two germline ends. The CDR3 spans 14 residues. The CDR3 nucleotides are TGCGCCAGCAGTGACGCGGGGGCTCCAGATACGCAGTATTTT. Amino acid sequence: CASSDAGAPDTQYF.

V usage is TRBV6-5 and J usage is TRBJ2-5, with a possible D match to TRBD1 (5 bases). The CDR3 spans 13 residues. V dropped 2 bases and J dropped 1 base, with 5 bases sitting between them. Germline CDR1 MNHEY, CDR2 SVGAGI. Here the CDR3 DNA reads TGTGCCAGCAGTTACGACAGCCAAGAGACCCAGTACTTC. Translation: CASSYDSQETQYF.

CDR3 sequence: CASSSGGEGVGGYTF. The CDR3 DNA reads TGTGCCAGCAGTTCCGGGGGGGAGGGTGTAGGTGGCTACACCTTC. This chain joins TRBV28 and TRBJ1-2, with a tentative D call TRBD1 (5 bases). The CDR3 has 15 amino acids. Germline V gene sequence: CDR1 MDHEN, CDR2 SYDVKM. V was shortened by 4 bases and J by 7 bases, with 19 bases between the two germline ends.

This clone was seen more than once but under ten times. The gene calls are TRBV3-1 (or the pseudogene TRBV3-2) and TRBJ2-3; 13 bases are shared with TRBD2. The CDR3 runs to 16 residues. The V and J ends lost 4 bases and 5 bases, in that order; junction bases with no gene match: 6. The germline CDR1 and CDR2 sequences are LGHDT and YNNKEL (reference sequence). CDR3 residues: CASSPTSGRAVDTQYF. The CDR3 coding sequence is TGTGCCAGCAGCCCAACTAGCGGGAGGGCCGTAGATACGCAGTATTTT.

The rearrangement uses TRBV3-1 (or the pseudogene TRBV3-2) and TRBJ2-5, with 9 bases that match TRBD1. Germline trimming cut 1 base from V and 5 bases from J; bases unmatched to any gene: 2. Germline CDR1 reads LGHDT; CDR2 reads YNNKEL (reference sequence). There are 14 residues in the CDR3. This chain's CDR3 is CASSQGTGVETQYF. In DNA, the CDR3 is TGTGCCAGCAGCCAAGGGACAGGGGTCGAGACCCAGTACTTC.

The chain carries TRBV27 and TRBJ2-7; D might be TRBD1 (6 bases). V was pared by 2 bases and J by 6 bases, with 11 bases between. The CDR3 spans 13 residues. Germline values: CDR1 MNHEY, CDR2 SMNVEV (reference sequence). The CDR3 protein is CASSLPTGGEQYF. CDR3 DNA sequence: TGTGCCAGCAGTTTACCGACAGGAGGCGAGCAGTACTTC.

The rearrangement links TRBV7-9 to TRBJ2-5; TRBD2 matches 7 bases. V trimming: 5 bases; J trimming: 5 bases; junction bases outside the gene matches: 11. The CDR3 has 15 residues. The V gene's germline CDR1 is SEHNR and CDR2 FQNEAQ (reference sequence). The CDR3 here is CASSPRRAGGETQYF. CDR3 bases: TGTGCCAGCAGCCCCCGGCGAGCCGGGGGGGAGACCCAGTACTTC. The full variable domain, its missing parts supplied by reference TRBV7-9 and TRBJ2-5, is DTGVSQNPRHKITKRGQNVTFRCDPISEHNRLYWYRQTLGQGPEFLTYFQNEAQLEKSRLLSDRFSAERPKGSFSTLEIQRTEQGDSAMYLCASSPRRAGGETQYFGPGTRLLVL.

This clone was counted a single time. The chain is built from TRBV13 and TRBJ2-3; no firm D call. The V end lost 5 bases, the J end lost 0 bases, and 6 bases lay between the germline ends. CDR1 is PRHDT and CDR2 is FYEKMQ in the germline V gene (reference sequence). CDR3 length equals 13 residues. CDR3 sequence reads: CASSIQSTDTQYF. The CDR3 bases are TGTGCCAGCAGCATACAGAGCACAGATACGCAGTATTTT.

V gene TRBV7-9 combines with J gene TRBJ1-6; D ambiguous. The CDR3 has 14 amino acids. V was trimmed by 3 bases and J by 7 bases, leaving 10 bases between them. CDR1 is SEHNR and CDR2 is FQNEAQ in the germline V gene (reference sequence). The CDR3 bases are TGTGCCAGCAGCTTTGTTAATCGGAATTCACCCCTCCACTTT. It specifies CASSFVNRNSPLHF.

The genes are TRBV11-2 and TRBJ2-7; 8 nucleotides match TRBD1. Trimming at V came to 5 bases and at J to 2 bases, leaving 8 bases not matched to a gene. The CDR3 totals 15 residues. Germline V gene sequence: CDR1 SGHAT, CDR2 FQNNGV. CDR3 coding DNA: TGTGCCAGCAGCCAGGGGGCGGGTGTACCCTACGAGCAGTACGTC. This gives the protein CASSQGAGVPYEQYV.

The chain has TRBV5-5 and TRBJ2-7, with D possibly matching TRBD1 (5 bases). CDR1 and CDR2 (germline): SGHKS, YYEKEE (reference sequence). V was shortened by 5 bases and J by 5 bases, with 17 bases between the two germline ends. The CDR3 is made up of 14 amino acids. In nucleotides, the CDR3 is TGTGCCAGCAGTTTTGGGATACAGGTCGACGAGCAGTACGTC. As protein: CASSFGIQVDEQYV.

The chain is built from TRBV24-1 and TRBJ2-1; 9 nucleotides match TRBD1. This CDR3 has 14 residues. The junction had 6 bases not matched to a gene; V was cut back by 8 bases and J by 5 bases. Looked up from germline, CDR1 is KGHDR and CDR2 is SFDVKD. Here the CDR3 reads CATNAGTGNNEQFF. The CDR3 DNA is TGTGCCACCAATGCCGGGACAGGGAACAATGAGCAGTTCTTC.

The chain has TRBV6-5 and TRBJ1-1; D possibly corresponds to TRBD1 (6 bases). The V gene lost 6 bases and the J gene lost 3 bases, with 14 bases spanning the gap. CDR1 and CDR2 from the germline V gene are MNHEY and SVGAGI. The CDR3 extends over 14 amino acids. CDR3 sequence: CASRLRGGDTEAFF. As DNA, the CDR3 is TGTGCCAGCAGACTCAGGGGAGGGGACACTGAAGCTTTCTTT.

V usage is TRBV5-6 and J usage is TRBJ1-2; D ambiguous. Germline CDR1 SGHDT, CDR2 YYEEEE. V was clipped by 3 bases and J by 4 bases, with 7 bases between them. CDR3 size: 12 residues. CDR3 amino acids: CASSSDFYGYTF. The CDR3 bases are TGTGCCAGCAGCTCGGACTTCTATGGCTACACCTTC.

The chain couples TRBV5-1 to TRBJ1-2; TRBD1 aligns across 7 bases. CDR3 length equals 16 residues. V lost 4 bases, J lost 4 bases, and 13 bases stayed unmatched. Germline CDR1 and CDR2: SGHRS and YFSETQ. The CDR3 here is CASSPGGQGVIYGYTF. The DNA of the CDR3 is TGCGCCAGCAGCCCTGGGGGCCAGGGGGTGATCTATGGCTACACCTTC.

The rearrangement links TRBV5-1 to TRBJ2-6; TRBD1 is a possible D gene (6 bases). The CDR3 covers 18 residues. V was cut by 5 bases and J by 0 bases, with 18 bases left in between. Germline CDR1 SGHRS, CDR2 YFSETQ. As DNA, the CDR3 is TGCGCCAGCAGGGTTACAGGGACGGTACTCTCTGGGGCCAACGTCCTGACTTTC. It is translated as CASRVTGTVLSGANVLTF.